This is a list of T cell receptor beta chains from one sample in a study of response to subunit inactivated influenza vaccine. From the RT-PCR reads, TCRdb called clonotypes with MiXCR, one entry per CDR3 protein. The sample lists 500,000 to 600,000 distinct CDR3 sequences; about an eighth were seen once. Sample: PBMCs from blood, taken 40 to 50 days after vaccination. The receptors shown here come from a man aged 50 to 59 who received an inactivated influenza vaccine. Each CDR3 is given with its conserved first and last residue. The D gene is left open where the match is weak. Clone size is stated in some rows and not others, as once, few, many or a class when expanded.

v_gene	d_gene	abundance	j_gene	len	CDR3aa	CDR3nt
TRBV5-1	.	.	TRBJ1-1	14	CASSTPRGGTEAFF	TGCGCCAGCAGCACCCCCAGGGGTGGGACTGAAGCTTTCTTT
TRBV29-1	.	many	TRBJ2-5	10	CSVDQETQYF	TGCAGCGTTGATCAGGAGACCCAGTACTTC
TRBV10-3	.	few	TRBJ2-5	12	CAISTVDETQYF	TGTGCCATCAGTACGGTTGACGAGACCCAGTACTTC
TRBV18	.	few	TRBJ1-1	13	CASSPGLDTEAFF	TGTGCCAGCTCACCAGGGTTGGACACTGAAGCTTTCTTT
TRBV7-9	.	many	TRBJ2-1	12	CASSLAWNEQFF	TGTGCCAGCAGCTTAGCTTGGAATGAGCAGTTCTTC
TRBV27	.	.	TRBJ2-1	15	CASSLIRGPYNEQFF	TGTGCCAGCAGTTTAATTCGGGGGCCATACAATGAGCAGTTCTTC
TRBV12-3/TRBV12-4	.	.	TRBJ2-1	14	CARLGGTNYNEQFF	TGTGCCAGACTCGGGGGGACAAACTACAATGAGCAGTTCTTC
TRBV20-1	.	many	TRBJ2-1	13	CSARGPGDNEQFF	TGCAGTGCCCGCGGACCGGGGGACAATGAGCAGTTCTTC
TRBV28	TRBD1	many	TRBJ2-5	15	CASSPRTGGGETQYF	TGTGCCAGCAGTCCCAGGACAGGGGGCGGAGAGACCCAGTACTTC
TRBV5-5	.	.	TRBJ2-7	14	CASSLIRTGHEQYF	TGTGCCAGCAGCTTAATTCGGACGGGCCACGAGCAGTACTTC
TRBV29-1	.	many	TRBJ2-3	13	CSVEAVLSARSYF	TGCAGCGTTGAAGCCGTTCTGAGCGCGCGGTCTTATTTT
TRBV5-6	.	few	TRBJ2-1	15	CASSFGGRTYNEQFF	TGTGCCAGCAGCTTTGGGGGGCGAACCTACAATGAGCAGTTCTTC
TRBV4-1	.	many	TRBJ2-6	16	CASSQVGGSGANVLTF	TGCGCCAGCAGCCAAGTGGGGGGCTCTGGGGCCAACGTCCTGACTTTC
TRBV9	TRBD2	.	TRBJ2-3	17	CASSVGASGGATDTQYF	TGTGCCAGCAGCGTAGGGGCCAGCGGGGGGGCCACAGATACGCAGTATTTT
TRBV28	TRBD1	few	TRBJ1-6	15	CASRWGTGRNSPLHF	TGTGCCAGCAGGTGGGGGACAGGGAGGAATTCACCCCTCCACTTT
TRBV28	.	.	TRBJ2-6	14	CASGIYSGANVLTF	TGTGCCTCTGGTATCTACTCTGGGGCCAACGTCCTGACTTTC
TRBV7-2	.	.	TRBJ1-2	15	CASSLGQAANYGYTF	TGTGCCAGCAGCTTAGGACAGGCAGCTAACTATGGCTACACCTTC
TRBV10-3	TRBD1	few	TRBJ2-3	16	CAISADRGRGTDTQYF	TGTGCCATCAGTGCGGACAGGGGGCGAGGCACAGATACGCAGTATTTT
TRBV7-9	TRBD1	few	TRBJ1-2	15	CASSLESGQVYGYTF	TGTGCCAGCAGCTTAGAATCGGGACAGGTATATGGCTACACCTTC
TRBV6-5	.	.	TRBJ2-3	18	CASSYSYRQEPSTDTQYF	TGTGCCAGCAGTTACTCCTACCGACAGGAGCCTAGCACAGATACGCAGTATTTT
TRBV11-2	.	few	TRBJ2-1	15	CASSLETMAADEQFF	TGTGCCAGCAGCTTAGAAACCATGGCAGCCGACGAGCAGTTCTTC
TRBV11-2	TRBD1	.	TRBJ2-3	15	CASSRDRGRSDTQYF	TGTGCCAGCAGCCGGGACAGGGGGAGGTCAGATACGCAGTATTTT
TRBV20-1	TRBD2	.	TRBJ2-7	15	CSATGLAGANYEQYF	TGCAGTGCAACGGGACTAGCGGGGGCCAACTACGAGCAGTACTTC
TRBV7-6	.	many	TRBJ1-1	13	CASSLEQNTEAFF	TGTGCCAGCAGCTTAGAACAGAACACTGAAGCTTTCTTT
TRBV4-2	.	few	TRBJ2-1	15	CASSQAWLRGNEQFF	TGTGCCAGCAGCCAAGCATGGCTTCGGGGAAATGAGCAGTTCTTC
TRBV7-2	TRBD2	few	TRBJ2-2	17	CASSTGLAGVHTGELFF	TGTGCCAGCAGCACTGGACTAGCGGGAGTTCACACCGGGGAGCTGTTTTTT
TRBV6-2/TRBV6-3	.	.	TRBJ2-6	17	CASSYGFGTSGANVLTF	TGTGCCAGCAGTTACGGATTTGGCACCTCTGGGGCCAACGTCCTGACTTTC
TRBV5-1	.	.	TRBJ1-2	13	CASSDEGDYGYTF	TGCGCCAGCAGCGACGAGGGGGACTATGGCTACACCTTC
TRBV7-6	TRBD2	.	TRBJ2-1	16	CASSPRLAGDDNEQFF	TGTGCCAGCAGCCCACGTTTGGCGGGGGATGACAATGAGCAGTTCTTC
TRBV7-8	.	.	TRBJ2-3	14	CASSLREGSDTQYF	TGTGCCAGCAGCTTACGGGAAGGGTCAGATACGCAGTATTTT
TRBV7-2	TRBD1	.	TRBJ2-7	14	CASSTQGQVYEQYF	TGTGCCAGCAGCACACAAGGACAGGTCTACGAGCAGTACTTC